The entry that follows covers one T cell receptor beta chain sequence. Assay used: immunoSEQ multiplex PCR; TCRdb lists only in-frame clones, some missing. The sample carries around 310,000 clones, around four fifths recorded once. CDR1 and CDR2 (germline): GTSNPN, SVGIG (reference sequence). Losses at the gene ends were 3 bases for V and 7 bases for J; bases not matched to a gene: 10. The CDR3 is 17 amino acids. The data are from a study of cytotoxic CD8 clonotypes in ibrutinib-treated CLL. The specimen was PBMCs, collected before ibrutinib treatment. This clonotype was obtained from a human donor with chronic lymphocytic leukemia. V and J are TRBV30 and TRBJ2-1, with TRBD2 identical over 15 bases. CDR3 amino acids: CAWRPRTSGRARNEQFF. The CDR3, as DNA: TGTGCCTGGAGGCCAAGGACTAGCGGGAGGGCGAGGAATGAGCAGTTCTTC.